This T cell receptor (beta chain) stems from a study of CD8+CD57+ T cells in acquired aplastic anemia. Overall study context: Sorted CD4+ and CD8+ cells yielded DNA averaging approximately 3 ug.

Comment on this clonotype: Its target is unknown.

Study results and caveats: Some 28 sequences, all CD8+ CDR3, were shared between patients and controls.

Genomic DNA, serving as template, underwent TCR beta VDJ and CDR3 profiling. Each CDR3 protein is one row after TCRdb ran MiXCR on the reads. The sample has about 75,000 distinct CDR3 sequences, roughly 70% seen once. The CDR3 loop spans 13 amino acids. The germline CDR1 and CDR2 sequences are LNHNV and YYDKDF (reference sequence). Individuals selected for sequencing had exhibited CD8+CD57+ cell expansion on flow cytometry. The sample taken for sequencing was sorted CD4+, CD8+, or CD8+CD57+ T cells (not recorded which) from PBMCs. The sequence derives from a human donor with aplastic anemia. The chain has TRBV15 and TRBJ2-5; no definite D call. With the DNA end fitting TRBJ2-7 better, the J assignment may be wrong. This CDR3 reads CATSRALPDEQYF. The CDR3 nucleotides are TGTGCCACCAGCAGAGCCCTACCGGACGAGCAGTACTTC.